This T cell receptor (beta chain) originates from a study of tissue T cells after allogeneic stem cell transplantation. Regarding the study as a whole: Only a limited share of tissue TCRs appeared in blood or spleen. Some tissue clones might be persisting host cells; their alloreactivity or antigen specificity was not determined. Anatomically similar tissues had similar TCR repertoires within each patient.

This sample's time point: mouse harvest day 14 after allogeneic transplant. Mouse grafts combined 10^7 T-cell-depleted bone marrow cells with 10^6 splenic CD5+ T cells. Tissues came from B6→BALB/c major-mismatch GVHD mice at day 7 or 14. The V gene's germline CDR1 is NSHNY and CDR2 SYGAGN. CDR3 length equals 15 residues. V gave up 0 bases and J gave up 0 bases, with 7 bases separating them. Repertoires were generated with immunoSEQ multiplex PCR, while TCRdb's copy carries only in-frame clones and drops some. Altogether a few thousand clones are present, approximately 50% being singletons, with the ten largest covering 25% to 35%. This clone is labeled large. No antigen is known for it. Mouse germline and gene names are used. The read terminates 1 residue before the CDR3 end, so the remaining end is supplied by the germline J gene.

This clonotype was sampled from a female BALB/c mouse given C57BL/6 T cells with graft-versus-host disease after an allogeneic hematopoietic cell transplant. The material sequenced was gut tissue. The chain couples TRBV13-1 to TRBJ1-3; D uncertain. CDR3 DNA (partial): TGTGCCAGCAGTGATGCACCCATTTCTGGAAATACGCTCTAT. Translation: CASSDAPISGNTLY. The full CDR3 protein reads CASSDAPISGNTLYF.